This T cell receptor (beta chain) stems from a study of T-cell memory formation after mild COVID-19. TCRdb analysed the 5' RACE reads with MiXCR anew, one entry per CDR3 protein. The sample contains 90,000 to 120,000 distinct CDR3 sequences, approximately 15% of which appear only once. CDR1 SGDLS and CDR2 YYNGEE come from the germline V gene. The CDR3 extends over 13 amino acids. The ends were cut back, 2 bases at V and 4 bases at J, with 10 bases in the middle. The chain has TRBV9 and TRBJ2-7; no reliable D call. The sequence came from a man aged 18-30 years who had mild COVID-19 (a few samples of this study predate the infection). Cell type and time point are not known. The sequencing input was PBMCs or a T cell subset sorted from them (not recorded which). This CDR3 reads CASSVTEGYEQYF. The CDR3 nucleotides are TGTGCCAGCAGCGTGACCGAAGGATACGAGCAGTACTTC.